Detailed here is one TCR beta chain. Its target is not known. The sample belongs to a study of blood T cells in healthy people across ages. Study results and caveats: Higher diversity and more naive CD4+ cells were features of long-lived donors, compared to aged donors.

Sample-barcoded 5' priming and a J-beta primer mix drove a second PCR of roughly 7 to 11 cycles. In TCRdb, the 5' RACE reads were re-called with MiXCR into one record per CDR3 protein. Altogether 800,000 to 950,000 distinct CDR3 sequences are present, roughly 52% being singletons, with the ten largest covering about an eighth. Donor samples were obtained from healthy Caucasian individuals from Russia, aged roughly 6 to 90. Every sample gave at least 5 micrograms of total RNA when it was extracted. The germline V gene has CDR1 DFQATT and CDR2 SNEGSKA (reference sequence). This CDR3 has 14 residues. Trimming removed 3 bases from V and 3 bases from J, with 15 bases in between.

The sequenced sample consisted of blood. The genes are TRBV20-1 and TRBJ2-7, with D possibly called TRBD1 or TRBD2 (5 bases each). The receptor's source is a young man in good health. CDR3 amino acids: CSARRATARYEQYF. Written as DNA, the CDR3 is TGCAGTGCTAGGAGGGCGACAGCCCGCTACGAGCAGTACTTC.